The present TCR beta chain was sequenced within a study of blood T cell repertoires in COVID-19 (dated by TCRdb to the early 2020s). Looking at the study overall: Samples covering the acute and convalescent phases of COVID-19 were provided by collaborators in the United States, Italy and Spain. Nearly every sample came with metadata listing a de-identified subject ID, COVID-19 status, age in years and sex. The dataset comprised deeply sampled blood TCRbeta repertoires from subjects exposed to, actively infected with, or recovered from COVID-19. Where available, HLA class I and class II types were taken from metadata supplied by the sample provider and were not determined by assay-based typing. Samples came from the ongoing ImmuneRACE study (first 160 participants) plus 1,254 subjects from 6 global collaborators. The repertoires were released in a freely available public database meant as a resource for research on the immune response to SARS-CoV-2. The material from the prospective study consisted of cDNA or gDNA derived from T cells, B-cell-depleted T cells, or PBMCs. The paper's findings and limits, for the study overall: How much clinical and demographic metadata was included differed by source and by participant, and the metadata was provided uncurated.

Sequences GTSNPN (CDR1) and SVGIG (CDR2) are obtained from the germline V gene (reference sequence). The CDR3 goes from the cysteine to the phenylalanine over 15 residues. Only the CDR3 part of the read is kept: 45 bases, read in frame from the first base. V sheds 3 bases and J sheds 4 bases, leaving 16 bases between their ends. The immunoSEQ Assay, a bias-controlled multiplex PCR, was used to amplify TCRbeta CDR3 regions from genomic DNA. Regarding the original processing steps: The number of nucleated cells in each sample was estimated by amplification of reference gene primers within the assay. To quantify the absolute abundance of each unique TCRbeta CDR3 rearrangement, sequence reads were collapsed and filtered. Productive Simpson clonality was computed per sample as the square root of Simpson's diversity index over productive rearrangements. TCRdb took this table from immuneACCESS and kept in-frame rearrangements with V and J called. Such tables lack part of the clones; where checked against another copy, unresolved V genes explain under half of the gap, and the rest is unexplained. The V and J calls and clone size were taken over from that table, and D and trimming were inferred from the DNA. The sample table records approximately 250,000 clones; about 87% of these occur just once. The top ten hold around 5% of the sample.

A note on this clone: What this receptor recognizes is not known. Base quality data are lacking; no much larger clone is found one base away.

One collaborating source in Seattle enrolled patients during active infection and followed them longitudinally through the course of disease. Whole blood was collected in K2EDTA tubes by collaborating institutions according to the institutions' own protocols. For TCRbeta analysis, collaborators shipped samples as frozen whole blood, isolated PBMCs, or DNA extracted from either of those sample types. The chain joins TRBV30 to TRBJ1-3, with no confidently assigned D gene. The specimen was peripheral blood. This sequence originates from a woman aged 55-70 years with COVID-19, enrolled during active disease. CDR3 region: CAWSTAGLRGNTIYF. The DNA sequence is as follows: TGTGCCTGGAGCACTGCCGGGTTGAGGGGAAACACCATATATTTT.